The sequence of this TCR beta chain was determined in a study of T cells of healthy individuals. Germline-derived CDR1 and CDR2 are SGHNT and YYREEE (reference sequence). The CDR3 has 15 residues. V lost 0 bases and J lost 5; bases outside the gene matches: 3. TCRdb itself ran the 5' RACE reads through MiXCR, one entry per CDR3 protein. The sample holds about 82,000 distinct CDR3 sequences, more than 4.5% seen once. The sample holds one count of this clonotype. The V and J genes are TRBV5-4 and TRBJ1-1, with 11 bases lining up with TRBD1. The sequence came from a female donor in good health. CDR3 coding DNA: TGTGCCAGCAGCTTGGCCGGGACAGGGGGGACTGAAGCTTTCTTT. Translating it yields CASSLAGTGGTEAFF.